This T cell receptor beta chain was sequenced for a study of long-term antiretroviral therapy in people with HIV. To note about this clone: As yet, its antigen is unknown.

Trimming removed 2 bases from V and 7 bases from J; junction bases left unmatched: 8. This CDR3 spans 15 amino acids. Germline CDR1 is MNHNS and CDR2 is SASEGT. Researchers report immunoSEQ v3.0 was run at survey level. Sequencing used immunoSEQ multiplex PCR; TCRdb keeps in-frame clones, though not all of them. This table holds just under 35,000 clones, more than 75% found once. Study results and caveats: The repertoire was dominated at all time points by clones expanded before ART. Control repertoires displayed wider CDR3 length ranges than the HIV repertoires.

The material was unsorted PBMCs, obtained just over 2.7 years before starting antiretroviral therapy. This TCR was recovered from a young woman with HIV. This chain connects TRBV6-1 to TRBJ2-4; 7 nucleotides line up with TRBD1. CDR3 protein: CASSELGTVPNIQYF. CDR3 bases: TGTGCCAGCAGTGAACTCGGGACAGTACCCAACATTCAGTACTTC.